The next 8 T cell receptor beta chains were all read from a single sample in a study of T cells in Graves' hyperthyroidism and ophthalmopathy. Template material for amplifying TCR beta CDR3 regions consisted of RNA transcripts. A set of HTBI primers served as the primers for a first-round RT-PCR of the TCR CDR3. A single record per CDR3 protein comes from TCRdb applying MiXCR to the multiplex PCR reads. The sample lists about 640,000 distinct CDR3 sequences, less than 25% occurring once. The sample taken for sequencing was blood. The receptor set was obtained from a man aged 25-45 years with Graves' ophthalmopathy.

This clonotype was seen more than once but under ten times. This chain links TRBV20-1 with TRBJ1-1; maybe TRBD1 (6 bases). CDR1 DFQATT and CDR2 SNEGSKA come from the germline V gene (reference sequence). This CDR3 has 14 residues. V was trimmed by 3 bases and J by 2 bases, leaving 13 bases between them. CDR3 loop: CSARAPGENTEAFF. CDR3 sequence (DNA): TGCAGTGCTAGGGCGCCAGGGGAAAACACTGAAGCTTTCTTT.

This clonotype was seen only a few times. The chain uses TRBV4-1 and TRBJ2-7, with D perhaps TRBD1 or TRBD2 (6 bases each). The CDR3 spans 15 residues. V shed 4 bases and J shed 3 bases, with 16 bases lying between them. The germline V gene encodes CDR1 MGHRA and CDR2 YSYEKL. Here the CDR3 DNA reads TGCGCCAGCAGCCCCAAAGGGGGGCTTCACTACGAGCAGTACTTC. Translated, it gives CASSPKGGLHYEQYF.

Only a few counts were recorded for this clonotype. This chain's CDR3 is CSVGGPFNNEQFF. DNA of the CDR3: TGCAGCGTTGGCGGGCCTTTTAACAATGAGCAGTTCTTC. The chain is built from TRBV29-1 and TRBJ2-1; maybe TRBD2 (5 bases). Germline CDR1 is SQVTM and CDR2 is ANQGSEA. The length of the CDR3 is 13 residues. The V gene lost 4 bases and the J gene lost 5 bases, with 12 bases spanning the gap.

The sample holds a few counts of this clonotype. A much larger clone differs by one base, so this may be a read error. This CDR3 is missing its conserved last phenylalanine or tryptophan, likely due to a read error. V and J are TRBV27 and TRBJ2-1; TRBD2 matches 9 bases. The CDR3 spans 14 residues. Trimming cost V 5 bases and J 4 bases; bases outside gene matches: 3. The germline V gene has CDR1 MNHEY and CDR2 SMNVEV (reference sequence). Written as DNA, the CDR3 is TGTGCCAGCAGTCTCCTAGCGGGATACAATGAGCAGTTCCTC. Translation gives CASSLLAGYNEQFL.

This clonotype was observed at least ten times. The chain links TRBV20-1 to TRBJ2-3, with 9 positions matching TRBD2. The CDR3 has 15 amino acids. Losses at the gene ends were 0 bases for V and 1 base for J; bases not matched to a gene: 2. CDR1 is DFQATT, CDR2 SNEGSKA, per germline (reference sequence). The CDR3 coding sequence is TGCAGTGCTAGAGATAGCGGGAGTGGCACAGATACGCAGTATTTT. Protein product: CSARDSGSGTDTQYF.

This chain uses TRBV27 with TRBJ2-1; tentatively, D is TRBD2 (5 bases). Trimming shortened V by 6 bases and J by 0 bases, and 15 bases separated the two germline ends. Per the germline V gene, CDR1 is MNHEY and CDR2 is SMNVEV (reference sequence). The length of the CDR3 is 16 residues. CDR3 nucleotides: TGTGCCAGCAGCGGGGTGGGCGCCCTCTCCTACAATGAGCAGTTCTTC. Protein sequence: CASSGVGALSYNEQFF.

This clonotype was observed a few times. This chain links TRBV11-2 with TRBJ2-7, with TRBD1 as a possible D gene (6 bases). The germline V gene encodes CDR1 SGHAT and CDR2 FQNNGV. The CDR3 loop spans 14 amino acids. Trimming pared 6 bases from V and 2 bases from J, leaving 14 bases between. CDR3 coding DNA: TGTGCCAGCAGGAAGACCGGACAGACCTACGAGCAGTACTTC. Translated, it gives CASRKTGQTYEQYF.

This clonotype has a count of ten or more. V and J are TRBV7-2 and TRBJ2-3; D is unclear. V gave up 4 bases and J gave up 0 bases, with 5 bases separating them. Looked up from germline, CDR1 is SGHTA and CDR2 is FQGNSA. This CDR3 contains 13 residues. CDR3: CASSSFSTDTQYF. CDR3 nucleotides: TGTGCCAGCAGCTCCTTCAGCACAGATACGCAGTATTTT.